The clone carrying this T cell receptor beta chain came up many times. This sample stems from a study of OX40 agonist ivuxolimab in advanced cancers. In germline, CDR1 is GTSNPN, CDR2 SVGIG (reference sequence). Trimming removed 4 bases at V and 8 bases at J, with 14 bases between. The CDR3 loop spans 12 amino acids. Only in-frame clones appear in the TCRdb table, and some are missing; sequencing was by immunoSEQ multiplex PCR. The profile covers about 64,000 clones, with roughly nine tenths appearing a single time and 14% taken by the ten largest. The sequence came from an adult with an advanced solid tumor such as melanoma, head and neck, liver or kidney cancer. The chain is built from TRBV30 and TRBJ1-2; D might be TRBD1 (5 bases). The sequencing used CD4+ or CD8+ T cells sorted from blood, collected in a trial of the OX40 agonist ivuxolimab. The CDR3 loop reads CAWTQDQGGYTF. Here the CDR3 DNA reads TGTGCCTGGACCCAAGACCAGGGCGGCTACACCTTC.